Listed below are T cell receptor beta chains from one sample, sequenced in a study of vaccination and CD4 T cells after COVID-19. These TCRs are of unknown antigen specificity. TCRdb fed the PCR reads into MiXCR, producing one record per CDR3 protein. The table shows 8,500 to 13,000 distinct CDR3 sequences, with around 60% occurring only once. What was sequenced was CD4+ T cells from blood, cultured in vitro. The receptors here all came from a human donor who had recovered from COVID-19. The CDR3 runs from the conserved cysteine through the conserved F or W. Each record gives: J gene, V gene, clone size, D gene, CDR3 DNA, CDR3 protein. A D gene is named only where the DNA matches it firmly. Some rows mark clone size as missing; the rest say once, few, many or name a class of expanded clone.

j_gene: TRBJ1-1
v_gene: TRBV27
abundance: few
d_gene: TRBD1
CDR3nt: TGTGCCAGCAGGGGACAGGTAGGAGACACTGAAGCTTTCTTT
CDR3aa: CASRGQVGDTEAFF

j_gene: TRBJ1-6
v_gene: TRBV25-1
abundance: -
d_gene: -
CDR3nt: TGTGCCAGCAGTGTCTCGCAGGGGCCTAATTCACCCCTCCACTTT
CDR3aa: CASSVSQGPNSPLHF

j_gene: TRBJ1-1
v_gene: TRBV20-1
abundance: -
d_gene: -
CDR3nt: TGCAGTGCTAGAGTACCAAAGAACACTGAAGCTTTCTTT
CDR3aa: CSARVPKNTEAFF

j_gene: TRBJ1-2
v_gene: TRBV6-1
abundance: few
d_gene: TRBD1
CDR3nt: TGTGCCAGCATCAGGGGGTACTATGGCTACACCTTC
CDR3aa: CASIRGYYGYTF

j_gene: TRBJ1-3
v_gene: TRBV6-5
abundance: -
d_gene: -
CDR3nt: TGTGCCAGCAGTTACATGGAGGGAAACACCATATATTTT
CDR3aa: CASSYMEGNTIYF

j_gene: TRBJ2-2
v_gene: TRBV27
abundance: few
d_gene: TRBD2
CDR3nt: TGTGCCAGCAGTCGGCGGGGGACGGAATATATTACCGGGGAGCTGTTTTTT
CDR3aa: CASSRRGTEYITGELFF

j_gene: TRBJ1-2
v_gene: TRBV11-2
abundance: -
d_gene: -
CDR3nt: TGTGCCAGCAGCTTAGGCACGGGTGGCTACACCTTC
CDR3aa: CASSLGTGGYTF

j_gene: TRBJ2-3
v_gene: TRBV9
abundance: -
d_gene: -
CDR3nt: TGTGCCAGCAGCGTAGCGGCTGGTAGTCCCACAGATACGCAGTATTTT
CDR3aa: CASSVAAGSPTDTQYF

j_gene: TRBJ1-5
v_gene: TRBV19
abundance: once
d_gene: -
CDR3nt: TGTGCCAGTAGTTCCTCACGATATAGCAATCAGCCCCAGCATTTT
CDR3aa: CASSSSRYSNQPQHF

j_gene: TRBJ2-2
v_gene: TRBV2
abundance: -
d_gene: -
CDR3nt: TGTGCCAGCAGCTCAGGGGCGAACACCGGGGAGCTGTTTTTT
CDR3aa: CASSSGANTGELFF

j_gene: TRBJ2-7
v_gene: TRBV7-9
abundance: -
d_gene: TRBD1
CDR3nt: TGTGCCAGCAGCTTGAACCGGGACAGTAAAGCGCAGTACTTC
CDR3aa: CASSLNRDSKAQYF

j_gene: TRBJ1-4
v_gene: TRBV20-1
abundance: -
d_gene: -
CDR3nt: TGCAGTGCTAGACAACAAAGGACAGATAATGAAAAACTGTTTTTT
CDR3aa: CSARQQRTDNEKLFF

j_gene: TRBJ1-1
v_gene: TRBV19
abundance: -
d_gene: -
CDR3nt: TGTGCCAGTAGGATTACCTTTTTGGAGTTGAACACTGAAGCTTTCTTT
CDR3aa: CASRITFLELNTEAFF

j_gene: TRBJ2-7
v_gene: TRBV20-1
abundance: -
d_gene: TRBD1
CDR3nt: TGCAGTGCTTTACCGGGACAGGGGGCGAATCAACGTTCCTACGAGCAGTACTTC
CDR3aa: CSALPGQGANQRSYEQYF

j_gene: TRBJ2-1
v_gene: TRBV24-1
abundance: -
d_gene: -
CDR3nt: TGTGCCACCAGCCACCCGGGCGGGGTCGGAACCTACAATGAGCAGTTCTTC
CDR3aa: CATSHPGGVGTYNEQFF

j_gene: TRBJ1-5
v_gene: TRBV12-3/TRBV12-4
abundance: few
d_gene: TRBD1
CDR3nt: TGTGCCAGCAGTCCGGGGACAGGCTCCGGTTTGCCCCAGCATTTT
CDR3aa: CASSPGTGSGLPQHF

j_gene: TRBJ1-6
v_gene: TRBV6-1
abundance: few
d_gene: TRBD1
CDR3nt: TGTGCCAGCAGGGGACAGGCGAGCTCCTATAATTCACCCCTCCACTTT
CDR3aa: CASRGQASSYNSPLHF

j_gene: TRBJ2-5
v_gene: TRBV28
abundance: few
d_gene: -
CDR3nt: TGTGCCAGCAGTCCTCAAGAGACCCAGTACTTC
CDR3aa: CASSPQETQYF